This T cell receptor (beta chain) was sequenced in a study of post-analysis software for immune sequencing data. General study points: Controls showed lower frequencies than patients for roughly 5 TRBV segments, and TRBV5-6, TRBV5-1 and TRBV20-1 were among these.

Unique molecular identifiers had been added to the TCR beta cDNA libraries. TCRdb analysed the PCR reads with MiXCR anew, one entry per CDR3 protein. The sample consists of roughly 700,000 distinct CDR3 sequences, roughly 27% of them appearing once. This clonotype appeared many times. Its matching antigen is unknown. The CDR3 runs to 13 residues. From germline, CDR1 is DFQATT and CDR2 SNEGSKA (reference sequence). Deletions cut 2 bases from V and 5 bases from J, with 13 bases between. The rearrangement links TRBV20-1 to TRBJ2-7; D call uncertain. This clonotype was sampled from a girl aged 10-17 years with multiple sclerosis. The sample taken for sequencing was blood. CDR3 DNA sequence: TGCAGTGCTAGAACACATTTTAGCAACGAGCAGTACTTC. Translation: CSARTHFSNEQYF.